Each of the 17 T cell receptor beta chains below was sequenced from the same sample in a study of T cell responses to AZD1222 COVID-19 vaccine. TCRdb's copy holds only in-frame clones and misses some; the assay was immunoSEQ multiplex PCR. The sample shows about 130,000 clones, about 90% of them seen only once. Sequences were derived from peripheral blood, sampled on day 0 of MenACWY control vaccination. The receptors were sampled from an adult in good health.

The CDR3 protein is CASSWSGIYEQYF. In nucleotides, the CDR3 is TGTGCCAGCAGCTGGAGCGGGATTTACGAGCAGTACTTC. The rearrangement links TRBV7-9 to TRBJ2-7; TRBD2 agrees at 7 bases. The CDR3 covers 13 residues. Germline V gives CDR1 SEHNR, CDR2 FQNEAQ (reference sequence). Germline trimming cut 4 bases from V and 4 bases from J; bases unmatched to any gene: 4.

V gene TRBV28 combines with J gene TRBJ1-5; TRBD1 aligns across 7 bases. With V trimmed by 5 bases and J by 9 bases, 13 bases remained unmatched. Germline V gene data show CDR1 as MDHEN and CDR2 as SYDVKM. CDR3 length equals 15 residues. DNA of the CDR3: TGTGCCAGCAGTCCGGAGACAGGGAATCGGGCGCCCCAGCATTTT. This gives the protein CASSPETGNRAPQHF.

The chain carries TRBV13 and TRBJ1-1, with D possibly TRBD1 on 5 matching bases. Trimming shortened V by 1 base and J by 4 bases, and 13 bases separated the two germline ends. CDR1 and CDR2 from the germline V gene are PRHDT and FYEKMQ (reference sequence). This CDR3 is built from 15 residues. The CDR3, as DNA: TGTGCCAGCAGCTTAGTGCAGGGCAAGCGCACTGAAGCTTTCTTT. Translation gives CASSLVQGKRTEAFF.

The J gene is TRBJ2-3, the V gene TRBV7-2; 15 nucleotides match TRBD2. This CDR3 is 17 amino acids long. J was trimmed by 3 bases and V by 1 base; bases with no gene match: 2. Germline V CDR1 and CDR2: SGHTA, FQGNSA. CDR3 amino acids: CASSLGTSGGATDTQYF. The DNA of the CDR3 is TGTGCCAGCAGCTTAGGGACTAGCGGGGGGGCGACAGATACGCAGTATTTT.

The chain uses TRBV2 and TRBJ1-1; no firm D call. Trimming stripped 4 bases from V and 0 bases from J, with 6 bases between. Germline CDR1 reads SNHLY; CDR2 reads FYNNEI. This CDR3 is 13 amino acids long. The CDR3 reads CASSAELNTEAFF. As DNA, the CDR3 is TGTGCCAGCAGTGCGGAACTGAACACTGAAGCTTTCTTT.

This clone was picked up a small number of times. The V call is TRBV3-1 (or the pseudogene TRBV3-2), the J call TRBJ1-1; 7 nucleotides match TRBD1. This CDR3 contains 15 residues. J was trimmed by 0 bases and V by 1 base; bases with no gene match: 2. Germline assignment: CDR1 LGHDT and CDR2 YNNKEL (reference sequence). The CDR3 DNA reads TGTGCCAGCAGCCAAGCTGGACAGGTGAACACTGAAGCTTTCTTT. It encodes CASSQAGQVNTEAFF.

Written as DNA, the CDR3 is TGTGCCAGCAGCTTAGGGACTAGCACCGGGGAGCTGTTTTTT. Translation gives CASSLGTSTGELFF. The chain links TRBV11-3 to TRBJ2-2, with TRBD2 matching over 7 bases. J lost 4 bases, V lost 1 base, and 0 bases had no gene match. In germline, CDR1 is SGHNT, CDR2 YENEEA. The CDR3 extends over 14 amino acids.

V gene TRBV24-1 combines with J gene TRBJ1-3, with D possibly matching TRBD1 (5 bases). Trimming removed 4 bases at V and 0 bases at J, with 12 bases between. Germline-derived CDR1 and CDR2 are KGHDR and SFDVKD. There are 16 residues in the CDR3. The CDR3 nucleotides are TGTGCCACCAGTGACGGGGGGAGATTCTCTGGAAACACCATATATTTT. Protein product: CATSDGGRFSGNTIYF.

The chain carries TRBV27 and TRBJ2-1; 15 bases map to TRBD2. Germline loops: CDR1 MNHEY, CDR2 SMNVEV (reference sequence). CDR3 length: 17 amino acids. Trimming cost V 8 bases and J 1 base; bases outside gene matches: 6. In DNA, the CDR3 is TGTGCCAGCCAGGGACTAGCGGGAGGAGGATCCTACAATGAGCAGTTCTTC. The encoded protein is CASQGLAGGGSYNEQFF.

The chain is built from TRBV28 and TRBJ1-2; D not resolved. The CDR3 sequence is 17 residues long. CDR1 is MDHEN and CDR2 is SYDVKM in the germline V gene. Deletions cut 5 bases from V and 2 bases from J, with 21 bases between. The CDR3 is CASSTPQHRLTNYGYTF. CDR3 nucleotide sequence: TGTGCCAGCAGTACGCCCCAGCACCGCCTGACCAACTATGGCTACACCTTC.

This chain connects TRBV9 to TRBJ2-1, with TRBD2 identical over 7 bases. The CDR3 covers 18 residues. In germline, CDR1 is SGDLS, CDR2 YYNGEE. With 3 bases clipped from V and 1 base from J, the junction kept 13 bases outside the gene matches. The CDR3 DNA follows: TGTGCCAGCAGCGCCGGGGCCCTAGCGGTTTCATCCTACAATGAGCAGTTCTTC. Translating it yields CASSAGALAVSSYNEQFF.

This clone occurred once. This chain links TRBV6-5 with TRBJ1-3; D is undetermined. In germline, CDR1 is MNHEY, CDR2 SVGAGI. This CDR3 is built from 13 residues. V was shortened by 7 bases and J by 0 bases, with 7 bases between the two germline ends. The CDR3 sequence is CASTRLSGNTIYF. The CDR3 nucleotides read TGTGCCAGCACCAGGCTCTCTGGAAACACCATATATTTT.

CDR3 amino acids: CASSTPGQPRETQYF. CDR3 DNA: TGTGCCAGCAGCACTCCGGGACAGCCAAGGGAGACCCAGTACTTC. This chain joins TRBV7-8 and TRBJ2-5; 7 positions agree with TRBD1. With V trimmed by 5 bases and J by 5 bases, 11 bases remained unmatched. This CDR3 is built from 15 residues. Germline V gene data show CDR1 as SGHVS and CDR2 as FQNEAQ.

V and J are TRBV6-5 and TRBJ2-2; possible D gene TRBD2, 5 bases. The CDR3 runs 15 residues. V lost 3 bases to trimming and J lost 2 bases, with 10 bases between them. Germline CDR1 is MNHEY and CDR2 is SVGAGI. The CDR3 DNA is TGTGCCAGCAGTTATCAAGCGGCAAACACCGGGGAGCTGTTTTTT. This gives the protein CASSYQAANTGELFF.

V is TRBV7-9 and J is TRBJ1-1, with a weak D call TRBD1 (6 bases). From germline, CDR1 is SEHNR and CDR2 FQNEAQ (reference sequence). This CDR3 is built from 15 residues. Trimming left V 0 bases short and J 4 bases short, with 12 bases between. The CDR3 nucleotides are TGTGCCAGCAGCTTAGCGGAAAACAGGGCCACTGAAGCTTTCTTT. As protein: CASSLAENRATEAFF.

The J gene is TRBJ1-5, the V gene TRBV7-8; unclear D gene. V was pared by 5 bases and J by 1 base, with 9 bases between. Germline assignment: CDR1 SGHVS and CDR2 FQNEAQ. The CDR3 is 14 residues long. The CDR3 reads CASSPAESNQPQHF. The CDR3 DNA sequence: TGTGCCAGCAGCCCGGCGGAAAGCAATCAGCCCCAGCATTTT.

The chain joins TRBV6-5 to TRBJ1-6; D unclear. CDR3 size: 16 residues. Deletions cut 4 bases from V and 0 bases from J, with 10 bases between. The germline CDR1 and CDR2 sequences are MNHEY and SVGAGI. CDR3 sequence reads: CASSLDRSSYNSPLHF. CDR3 nucleotides: TGTGCCAGCAGTTTAGACCGGAGCTCCTATAATTCACCCCTCCACTTT.